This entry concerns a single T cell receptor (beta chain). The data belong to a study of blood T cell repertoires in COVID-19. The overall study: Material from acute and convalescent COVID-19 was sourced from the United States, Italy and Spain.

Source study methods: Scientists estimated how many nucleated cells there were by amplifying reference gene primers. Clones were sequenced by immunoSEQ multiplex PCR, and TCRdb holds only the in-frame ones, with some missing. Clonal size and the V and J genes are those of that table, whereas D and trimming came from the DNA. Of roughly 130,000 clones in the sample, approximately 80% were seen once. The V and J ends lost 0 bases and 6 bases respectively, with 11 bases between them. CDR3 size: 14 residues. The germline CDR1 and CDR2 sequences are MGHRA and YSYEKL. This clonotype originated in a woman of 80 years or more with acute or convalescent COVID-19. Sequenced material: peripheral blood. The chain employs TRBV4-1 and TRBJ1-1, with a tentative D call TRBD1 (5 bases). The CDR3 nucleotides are TGCGCCAGCAGCCAAGATTGGGGGGGGGCTGAAGCTTTCTTT. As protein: CASSQDWGGAEAFF.